The TCR beta chain described here comes from a study of CD8 T cells in ankylosing spondylitis. There are 14 residues in the CDR3. CDR1 is GTSNPN and CDR2 is SVGIG in the germline V gene (reference sequence). V was shortened by 2 bases and J by 3 bases, with 12 bases between the two germline ends. This clonotype was seen repeatedly, ten times or more. TCRdb processed the 5' RACE reads anew with MiXCR; each CDR3 protein has one entry. The sample carries about 250,000 distinct CDR3 sequences, approximately 10% recorded once. This chain joins TRBV30 and TRBJ2-3; tentatively, D is TRBD2 (6 bases). Specimen: blood, either unsorted or a sorted T cell fraction (not recorded which). The TCR sequence derives from a male donor with ankylosing spondylitis or in good health (not recorded which). CDR3 residues: CAWSPGGITDTQYF. CDR3 nucleotides: TGTGCCTGGAGTCCCGGCGGGATTACAGATACGCAGTATTTT.